This T cell receptor beta chain was sequenced for a study of blood T cell repertoires in COVID-19. Trimming shortened V by 1 base and J by 2 bases, and 13 bases separated the two germline ends. CDR1 and CDR2 from the germline V gene are SGHRS and YFSETQ. The CDR3 length is 15 residues. The data were produced by immunoSEQ multiplex PCR, yet TCRdb's version contains in-frame clones alone and is incomplete. Of roughly 290,000 clones in the sample, around 87% are singletons; the top ten hold about 7.8%. The sequence derives from a woman between 45 and 60 years old who had recovered from COVID-19. The J gene is TRBJ2-7, the V gene TRBV5-1, with D perhaps TRBD1 (5 bases). Sequencing input: peripheral blood. CDR3 amino acids: CASSLNAGQPYEQYF. The CDR3 DNA sequence: TGCGCCAGCAGCTTGAACGCAGGGCAACCCTACGAGCAGTACTTC.